This record looks at one TCR beta chain sequence and its context. The target of this receptor is not known. Base qualities are missing; no much larger clone stands one base away. At the junction V is shortened by 4 bases and J by 4 bases; bases outside the gene matches: 6. CDR1 and CDR2 are read off the germline V gene (reference sequence) as SEHNR and FQNEAQ. Measured from the cysteine to the phenylalanine, the CDR3 is 15 residues long. The kept DNA is CDR3 alone, 45 bases in frame from the first base. The source of the sample is a study of blood T cell repertoires in COVID-19 (TCRdb year 2020). In terms of the full investigation: Samples covering the acute and convalescent phases of COVID-19 were provided by collaborators in the United States, Italy and Spain. The material from the prospective study consisted of cDNA or gDNA derived from T cells, B-cell-depleted T cells, or PBMCs. The dataset comprised deeply sampled blood TCRbeta repertoires from subjects exposed to, actively infected with, or recovered from COVID-19. A freely available public database, intended as a resource for researchers studying the immune response to SARS-CoV-2, is where the repertoires were released. Samples came from the ongoing ImmuneRACE study (first 160 participants) plus 1,254 subjects from 6 global collaborators. The sample metadata nearly always contained a de-identified subject ID, COVID-19 status, age in years and sex. Where HLA class I and class II types were available, the types were taken from metadata supplied by the sample provider, not from assay-based typing.

The full study reports these points: The amount of clinical and demographic metadata varied by source and participant and was provided uncurated.

Whole blood was collected in K2EDTA tubes by collaborating institutions according to the institutions' own protocols. For TCRbeta analysis, collaborators shipped samples in one of three forms: frozen whole blood, isolated PBMCs, or DNA extracted from either of those sample types. TCRbeta CDR3 regions were amplified from genomic DNA by means of the immunoSEQ Assay, a bias-controlled multiplex PCR. In the original analysis: Within the assay, amplification of reference gene primers was used to estimate how many nucleated cells each sample contained. To quantify the absolute abundance of each unique TCRbeta CDR3 rearrangement, sequence reads were collapsed and filtered. For each sample, productive Simpson clonality was calculated by taking the square root of Simpson's diversity index across productive rearrangements. Entries here come from immuneACCESS through TCRdb and include only in-frame sequences with V and J called. Some clones fail to appear in such tables; in the studies checked, an unresolved V gene covers under half of the shortfall, and the cause of the remainder is unknown. Clone size and V and J calls were adopted from that table, with D and trimming inferred from the DNA. Counted in this sample were more than 85,000 clones; approximately 81% of them appeared once. Of the sample, about two fifths falls within the top ten clones.

This TCR came from an elderly man with acute or convalescent COVID-19. Sequences were obtained from peripheral blood. Here the chain combines TRBV7-9 and TRBJ1-4; 7 central nucleotides agree with TRBD1. The CDR3 corresponds to CASSSPGQLNEKLFF. In nucleotides, the sequence is TGTGCCAGCAGCTCCCCGGGACAGCTTAATGAAAAACTGTTTTTT.